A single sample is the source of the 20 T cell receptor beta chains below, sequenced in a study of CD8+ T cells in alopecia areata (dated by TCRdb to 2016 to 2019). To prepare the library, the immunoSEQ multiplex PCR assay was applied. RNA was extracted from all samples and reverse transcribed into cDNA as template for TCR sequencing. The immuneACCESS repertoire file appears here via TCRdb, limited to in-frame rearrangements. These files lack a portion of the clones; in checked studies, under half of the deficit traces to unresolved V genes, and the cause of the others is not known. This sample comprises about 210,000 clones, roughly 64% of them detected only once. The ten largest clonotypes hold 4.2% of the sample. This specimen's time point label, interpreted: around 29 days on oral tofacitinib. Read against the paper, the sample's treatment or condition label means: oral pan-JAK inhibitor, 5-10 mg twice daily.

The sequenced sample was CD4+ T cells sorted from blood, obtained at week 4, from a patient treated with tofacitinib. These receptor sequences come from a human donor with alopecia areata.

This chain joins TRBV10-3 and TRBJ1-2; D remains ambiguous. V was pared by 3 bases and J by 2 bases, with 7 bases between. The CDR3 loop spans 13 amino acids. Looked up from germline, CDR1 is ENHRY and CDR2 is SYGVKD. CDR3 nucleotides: TGTGCCATCAGTGACGCAGGCAACTATGGCTACACCTTC. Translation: CAISDAGNYGYTF.

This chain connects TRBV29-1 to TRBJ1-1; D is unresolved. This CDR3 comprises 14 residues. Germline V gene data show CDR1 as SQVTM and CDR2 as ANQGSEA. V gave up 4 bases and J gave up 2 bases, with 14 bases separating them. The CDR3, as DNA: TGCAGCGTTGGAAAGGCCTGGGCTAACACTGAAGCTTTCTTT. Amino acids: CSVGKAWANTEAFF.

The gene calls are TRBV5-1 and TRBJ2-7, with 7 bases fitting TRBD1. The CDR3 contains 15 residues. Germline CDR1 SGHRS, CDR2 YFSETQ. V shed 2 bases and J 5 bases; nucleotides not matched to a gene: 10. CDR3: CASSFFGQESDEQYF. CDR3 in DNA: TGCGCCAGCAGCTTTTTCGGACAGGAGTCCGACGAGCAGTACTTC.

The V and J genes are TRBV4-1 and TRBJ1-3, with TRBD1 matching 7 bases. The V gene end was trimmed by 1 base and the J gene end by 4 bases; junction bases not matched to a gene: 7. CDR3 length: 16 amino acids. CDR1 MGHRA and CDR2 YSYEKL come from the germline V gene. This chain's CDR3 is CASSQVDMGQGNTIYF. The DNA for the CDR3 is TGCGCCAGCAGCCAAGTGGATATGGGACAGGGAAACACCATATATTTT.

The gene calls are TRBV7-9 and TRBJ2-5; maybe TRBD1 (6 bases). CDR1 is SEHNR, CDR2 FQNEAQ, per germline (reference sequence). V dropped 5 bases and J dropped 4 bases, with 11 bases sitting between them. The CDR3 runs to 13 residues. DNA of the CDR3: TGTGCCAGCAGCATCGGGACAACAGAGACCCAGTACTTC. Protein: CASSIGTTETQYF.

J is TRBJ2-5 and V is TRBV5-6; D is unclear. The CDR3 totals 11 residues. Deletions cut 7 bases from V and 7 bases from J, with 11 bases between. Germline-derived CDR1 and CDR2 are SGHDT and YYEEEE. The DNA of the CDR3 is TGTGCCAGCGGGCGGACGGTGACCCAGTACTTC. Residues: CASGRTVTQYF.

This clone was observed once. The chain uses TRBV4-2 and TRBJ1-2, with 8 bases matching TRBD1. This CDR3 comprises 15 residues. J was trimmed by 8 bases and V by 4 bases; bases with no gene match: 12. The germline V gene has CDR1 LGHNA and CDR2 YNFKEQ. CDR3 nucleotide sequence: TGTGCCAGCAGCCCAGGGACCGGACAGGGTGGAGGCTACACCTTC. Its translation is CASSPGTGQGGGYTF.

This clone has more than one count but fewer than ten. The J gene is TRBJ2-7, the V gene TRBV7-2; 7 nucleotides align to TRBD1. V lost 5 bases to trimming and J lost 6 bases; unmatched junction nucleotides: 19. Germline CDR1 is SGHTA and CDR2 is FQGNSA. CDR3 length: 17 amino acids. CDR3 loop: CASSLPGTAVGRGEQYF. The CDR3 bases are TGTGCCAGCAGCCTCCCGGGGACAGCGGTGGGTAGGGGCGAGCAGTACTTC.

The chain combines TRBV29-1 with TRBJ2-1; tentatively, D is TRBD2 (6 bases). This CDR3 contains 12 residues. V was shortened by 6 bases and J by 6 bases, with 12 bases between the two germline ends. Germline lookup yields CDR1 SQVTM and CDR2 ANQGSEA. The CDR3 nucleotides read TGCAGCGTGTGGGGGGTAGTCAATGAGCAGTTCTTC. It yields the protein CSVWGVVNEQFF.

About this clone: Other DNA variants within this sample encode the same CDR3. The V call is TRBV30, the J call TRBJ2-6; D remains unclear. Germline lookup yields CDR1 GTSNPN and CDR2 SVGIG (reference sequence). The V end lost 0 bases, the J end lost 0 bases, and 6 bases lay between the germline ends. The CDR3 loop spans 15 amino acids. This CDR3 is CAWSVGDSGANVLTF. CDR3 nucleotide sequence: TGTGCCTGGAGTGTTGGGGACTCTGGGGCCAACGTCCTGACTTTC.

The CDR3 bases are TGTGCCAGTGGCACAGATACGCAGTATTTT. This sequence encodes CASGTDTQYF. This sequence joins TRBV7-9 and TRBJ2-3; D not certain. CDR3 length equals 10 residues. V lost 9 bases and J 1 base, leaving 2 bases between the germline ends. Germline lookup yields CDR1 SEHNR and CDR2 FQNEAQ (reference sequence). Using reference TRBV7-9 and TRBJ2-3 for the parts outside the CDR3, the full variable domain is DTGVSQNPRHKITKRGQNVTFRCDPISEHNRLYWYRQTLGQGPEFLTYFQNEAQLEKSRLLSDRFSAERPKGSFSTLEIQRTEQGDSAMYLCASGTDTQYFGPGTRLTVL.

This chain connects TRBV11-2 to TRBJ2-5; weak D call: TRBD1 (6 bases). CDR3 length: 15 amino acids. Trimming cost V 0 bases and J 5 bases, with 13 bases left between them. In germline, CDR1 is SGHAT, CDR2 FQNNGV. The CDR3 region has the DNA TGTGCCAGCAGCTTAGACCTCAGGGGATGGGAGACCCAGTACTTC. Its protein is CASSLDLRGWETQYF.

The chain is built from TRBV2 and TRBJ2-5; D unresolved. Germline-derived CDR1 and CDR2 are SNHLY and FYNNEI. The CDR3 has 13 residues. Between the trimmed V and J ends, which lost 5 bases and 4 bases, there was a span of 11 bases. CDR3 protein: CASSIDVAETQYF. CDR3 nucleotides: TGTGCCAGCAGTATAGATGTCGCAGAGACCCAGTACTTC.

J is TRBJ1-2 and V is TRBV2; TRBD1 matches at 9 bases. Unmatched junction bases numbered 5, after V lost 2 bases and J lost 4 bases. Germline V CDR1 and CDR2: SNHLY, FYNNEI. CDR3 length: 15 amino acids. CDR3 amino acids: CASSERTGVIYGYTF. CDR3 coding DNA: TGTGCCAGCAGTGAACGGACAGGGGTTATCTATGGCTACACCTTC.

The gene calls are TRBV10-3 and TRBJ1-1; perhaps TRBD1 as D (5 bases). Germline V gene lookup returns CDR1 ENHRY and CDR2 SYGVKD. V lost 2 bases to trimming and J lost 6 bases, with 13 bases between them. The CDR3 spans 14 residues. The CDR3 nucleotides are TGTGCCATCAGTGAGCTGGGTAAACAGGCTGAAGCTTTCTTT. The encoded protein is CAISELGKQAEAFF.

The CDR3 region is CASSSQTGGKGNTIYF. As DNA, the CDR3 is TGTGCCAGCAGCTCACAGACAGGGGGCAAAGGAAACACCATATATTTT. The rearrangement uses TRBV11-2 and TRBJ1-3, with 10 bases that match TRBD1. Germline CDR1 is SGHAT and CDR2 is FQNNGV. With 4 bases clipped from V and 4 bases from J, the junction kept 7 bases outside the gene matches. The CDR3 length is 16 residues.

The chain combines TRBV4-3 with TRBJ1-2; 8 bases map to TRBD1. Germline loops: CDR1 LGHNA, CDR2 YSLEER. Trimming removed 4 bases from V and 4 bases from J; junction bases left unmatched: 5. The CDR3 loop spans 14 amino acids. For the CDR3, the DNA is TGCGCCAGCAGCCTTACGGACAGGGTCTATGGCTACACCTTC. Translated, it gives CASSLTDRVYGYTF.

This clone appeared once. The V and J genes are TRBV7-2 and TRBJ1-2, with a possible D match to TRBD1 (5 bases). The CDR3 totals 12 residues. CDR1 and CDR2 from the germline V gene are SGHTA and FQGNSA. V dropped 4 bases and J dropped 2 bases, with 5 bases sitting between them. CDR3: CASSWGNYGYTF. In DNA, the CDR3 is TGTGCCAGCAGCTGGGGGAACTATGGCTACACCTTC.

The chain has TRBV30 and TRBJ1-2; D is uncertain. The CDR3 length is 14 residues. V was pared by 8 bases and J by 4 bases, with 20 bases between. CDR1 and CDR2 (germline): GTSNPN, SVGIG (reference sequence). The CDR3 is CARDISQMGYGYTF. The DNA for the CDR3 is TGTGCCCGGGATATTAGTCAGATGGGCTATGGCTACACCTTC. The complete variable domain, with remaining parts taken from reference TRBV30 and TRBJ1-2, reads SQTIHQWPATLVQPVGSPLSLECTVEGTSNPNLYWYRQAAGRGLQLLFYSVGIGQISSEVPQNLSASRPQDRQFILSSKKLLLSDSGFYLCARDISQMGYGYTFGSGTRLTVV.

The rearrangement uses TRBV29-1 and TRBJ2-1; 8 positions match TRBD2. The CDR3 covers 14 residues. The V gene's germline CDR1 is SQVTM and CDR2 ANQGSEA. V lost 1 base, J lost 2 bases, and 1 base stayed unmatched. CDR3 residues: CSVEGAGAYNEQFF. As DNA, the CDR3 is TGCAGCGTTGAAGGAGCGGGGGCCTACAATGAGCAGTTCTTC.